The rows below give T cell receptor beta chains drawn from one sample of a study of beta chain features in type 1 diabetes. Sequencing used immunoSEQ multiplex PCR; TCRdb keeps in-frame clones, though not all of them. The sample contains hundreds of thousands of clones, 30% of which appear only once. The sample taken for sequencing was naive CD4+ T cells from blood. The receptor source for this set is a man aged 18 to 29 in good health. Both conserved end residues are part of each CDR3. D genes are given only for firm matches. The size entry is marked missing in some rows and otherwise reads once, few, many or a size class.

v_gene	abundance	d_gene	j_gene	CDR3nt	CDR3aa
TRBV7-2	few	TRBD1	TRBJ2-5	TGTGCCAGCAGCTTGGACAGGGGCCCAGAGACCCAGTACTTC	CASSLDRGPETQYF
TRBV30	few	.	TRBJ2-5	TGTGCCTGGGGACCGTTGCAAGAGACCCAGTACTTC	CAWGPLQETQYF
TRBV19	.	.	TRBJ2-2	TGTGCCAGTAGTACAGCGGGCCTCACCGGGGAGCTGTTTTTT	CASSTAGLTGELFF
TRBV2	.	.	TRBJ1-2	TGTGCCAGCGGTTTTGTGTATGGCTACACCTTC	CASGFVYGYTF
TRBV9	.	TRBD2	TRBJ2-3	TGTGCCAGCAGCGTAGGGACTAGCGGGATAGATACGCAGTATTTT	CASSVGTSGIDTQYF
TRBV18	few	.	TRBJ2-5	TGTGCCAGCTCACTCGGCCTGATTCAAGAGACCCAGTACTTC	CASSLGLIQETQYF
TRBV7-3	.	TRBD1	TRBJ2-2	TGTGCCAGCAGCCAGGGACAGCCCTACACCGGGGAGCTGTTTTTT	CASSQGQPYTGELFF
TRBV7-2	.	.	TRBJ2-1	TGTGCCAGCAGCGCACCTTTGAGAGCGATTGAGCAGTTCTTC	CASSAPLRAIEQFF
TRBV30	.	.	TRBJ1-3	TGTGCCTGGAGTGTATGGAGGGCGACAGGATACGACACCATATATTTT	CAWSVWRATGYDTIYF
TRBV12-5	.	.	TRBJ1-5	TGTGCTAGTGGTTTGAGGAATCAGCCCCAGCATTTT	CASGLRNQPQHF
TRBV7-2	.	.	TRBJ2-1	TGTGCCAGCAGCGTGTATGCCGAAGCGAGTGGTGAGCAGTTCTTC	CASSVYAEASGEQFF
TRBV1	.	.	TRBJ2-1	TGCACCAGCAGCGCTTTGTCGGGCTCCTACAATGAGCAGTTCTTC	CTSSALSGSYNEQFF
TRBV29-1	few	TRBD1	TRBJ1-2	TGCAGCGTCGGGACAGGGGGCTCGTATGGCTACACCTTC	CSVGTGGSYGYTF
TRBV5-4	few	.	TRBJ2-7	TGTGCCAGCAGCTTGCCAGCTACCTACGAGCAGTACTTC	CASSLPATYEQYF
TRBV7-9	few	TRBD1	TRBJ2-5	TGTGCCAGCAGGGCGACAGGGGAAGAGACCCAGTACTTC	CASRATGEETQYF
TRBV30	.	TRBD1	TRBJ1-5	TGTGCCTGGGGGACAGTTAATAGCAATCAGCCCCAGCATTTT	CAWGTVNSNQPQHF
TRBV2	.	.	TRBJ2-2	TGTGCCAGCCGCGACAGCCGGGAGACCGGGGAGCTGTTTTTT	CASRDSRETGELFF
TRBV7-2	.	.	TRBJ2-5	TGTGCCAGCAGCTTGGGGCGGGCCCAAGAGACCCAGTACTTC	CASSLGRAQETQYF
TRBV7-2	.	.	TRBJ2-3	TGTGCCAGCAGCCGAGGCGATTTTCGGGGAACAGATACGCAGTATTTT	CASSRGDFRGTDTQYF
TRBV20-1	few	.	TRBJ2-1	TGCAGTGCTAGAGGGACCAATGAGCAGTTCTTC	CSARGTNEQFF
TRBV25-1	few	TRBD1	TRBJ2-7	TGTGCCAGCAGTGAAGCCGGGACAGGGGGCTCCTACGAGCAGTACTTC	CASSEAGTGGSYEQYF
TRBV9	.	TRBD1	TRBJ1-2	TGTGCCAGCAGCGAGGGACAGGGATACTATGGCTACACCTTC	CASSEGQGYYGYTF
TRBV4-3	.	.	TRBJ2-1	TGCGCCAGCAGCCAACATTGGATAACAAGCTCCTACAATGAGCAGTTCTTC	CASSQHWITSSYNEQFF
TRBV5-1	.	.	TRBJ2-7	TGCGCCAGCAGCTTGTTTTCTGGGACGCCCTACGAGCAGTACTTC	CASSLFSGTPYEQYF
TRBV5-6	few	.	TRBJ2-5	TGTGCCAGCAGCTTGGCCAAAGAGACCCAGTACTTC	CASSLAKETQYF
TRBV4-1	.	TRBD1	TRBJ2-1	TGCGCCAGCAGCCAAGATCGACAGGGACGGGTATGGAATGAGCAGTTCTTC	CASSQDRQGRVWNEQFF
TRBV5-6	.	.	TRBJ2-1	TGTGCCAGCAGCTTGGGAGGGAGCTCCTACAATGAGCAGTTCTTC	CASSLGGSSYNEQFF
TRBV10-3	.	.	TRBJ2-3	TGTGCCATCAGTGAAAGTCTAGCAGCAGATACGCAGTATTTT	CAISESLAADTQYF
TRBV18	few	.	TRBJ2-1	TGTGCCAGCCGAAGGACAGAGTACAATGAGCAGTTCTTC	CASRRTEYNEQFF
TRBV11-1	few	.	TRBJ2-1	TGTGCCAGCAGCTTGAGGTGGGACTTGAGCTCCTACAATGAGCAGTTCTTC	CASSLRWDLSSYNEQFF
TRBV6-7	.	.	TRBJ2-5	TGTGCCAGCGGGGAAGAGAGAGAGACCCAGTACTTC	CASGEERETQYF
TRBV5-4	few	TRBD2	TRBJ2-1	TGTGCCAGCAGCTTGGGGACTAGCGGATGGTACAATGAGCAGTTCTTC	CASSLGTSGWYNEQFF
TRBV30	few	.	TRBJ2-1	TGTGCCTGGAGTGGTTACCGCTTGCCCTACAATGAGCAGTTCTTC	CAWSGYRLPYNEQFF
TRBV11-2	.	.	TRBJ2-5	TGTGCCAGCAGCTTCGGAGAGACCCAGTACTTC	CASSFGETQYF
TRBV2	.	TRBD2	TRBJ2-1	TGTGCCAGCAGGACTAGCGGGAGTAATGAGCAGTTCTTC	CASRTSGSNEQFF
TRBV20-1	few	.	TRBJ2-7	TGCAGTGCGCCGAGCTCCTACGAGCAGTACTTC	CSAPSSYEQYF
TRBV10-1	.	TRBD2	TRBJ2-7	TGCGCCAGCAGCCTCAGGACGGGGGGAGAGCAGTACTTC	CASSLRTGGEQYF
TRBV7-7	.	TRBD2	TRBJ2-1	TGTGCCAGCAGTCGGGAGGAGGGGACTTACAATGAGCAGTTCTTC	CASSREEGTYNEQFF
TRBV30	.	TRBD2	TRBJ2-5	TGTGCCTGGAACCTACCTGGACTAGCGGGAGAGACCCAGTACTTC	CAWNLPGLAGETQYF
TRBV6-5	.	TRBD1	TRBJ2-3	TGTGCCAGCAGAGAGACAGGGGGCACAGATACGCAGTATTTT	CASRETGGTDTQYF
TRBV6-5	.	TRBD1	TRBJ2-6	TGTGCCAGCAGTCACAGGGGGTCTGGGGCCAACGTCCTGACTTTC	CASSHRGSGANVLTF
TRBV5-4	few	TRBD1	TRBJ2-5	TGTGCCAGCAGCAAGGGGACAGCCTACCAAGAGACCCAGTACTTC	CASSKGTAYQETQYF
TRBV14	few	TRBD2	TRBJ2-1	TGTGCCAGCAGCCGGACTAGCGGGAGGGGTAGGGACAATGAGCAGTTCTTC	CASSRTSGRGRDNEQFF
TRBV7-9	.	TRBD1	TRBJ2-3	TGTGCCAGCAGCCCAGCCTGGACAGGGAGCACAGATACGCAGTATTTT	CASSPAWTGSTDTQYF
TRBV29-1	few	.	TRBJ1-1	TGCAGCGTTGATTGGGGTCGGGCCGCTGAAGCTTTCTTT	CSVDWGRAAEAFF
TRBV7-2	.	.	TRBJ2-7	TGTGCCAGCAGCTTACGGGGCCGGCCCTACGAGCAGTACTTC	CASSLRGRPYEQYF
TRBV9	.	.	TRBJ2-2	TGTGCCAGCAGAATCGGGACTTCAACCGGGGAGCTGTTTTTT	CASRIGTSTGELFF
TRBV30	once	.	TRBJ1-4	TGTGCCTGGAGTCGACGGTCAACTAATGAAAAACTGTTTTTT	CAWSRRSTNEKLFF
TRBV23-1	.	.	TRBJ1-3	TGCGCCAGCAGTCAACCCCACGCTGGGGGGCCAGTCGAGGGCACCATATATTTT	CASSQPHAGGPVEGTIYF
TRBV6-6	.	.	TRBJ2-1	TGTGCCAGCAGTTACTCCTTTAACAATGAGCAGTTCTTC	CASSYSFNNEQFF
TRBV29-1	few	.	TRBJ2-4	TGCAGCGCCCTAGAGGATATTCAGTACTTC	CSALEDIQYF
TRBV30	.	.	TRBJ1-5	TGTGCCTGGGCACGAGAAAGGGTGGGGCCCCAGCATTTT	CAWARERVGPQHF
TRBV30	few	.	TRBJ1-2	TGTGCCTGGAGTGTACCGGGGCGGTGGTTTGGCTACACCTTC	CAWSVPGRWFGYTF
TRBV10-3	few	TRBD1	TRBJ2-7	TGTGCCATCAGTGATGGACAGGGTGATACTTACGAGCAGTACTTC	CAISDGQGDTYEQYF
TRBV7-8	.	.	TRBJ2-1	TGTGCCAGCAGCTTAGAGAAGTCCTGGTTCTTC	CASSLEKSWFF
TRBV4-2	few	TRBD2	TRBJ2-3	TGTGCCAGCAGCCAGATGAGCGGGATCACAGATACGCAGTATTTT	CASSQMSGITDTQYF
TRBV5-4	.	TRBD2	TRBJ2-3	TGTGCCAGCAGCATCCTTAGCGGGGGAAGAACAGATACGCAGTATTTT	CASSILSGGRTDTQYF
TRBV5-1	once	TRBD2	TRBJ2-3	TGCGCCAGCAGCCCCCTACTAGCGGGAGAGGCAGATACGCAGTATTTT	CASSPLLAGEADTQYF